The 3 T cell receptor beta chains presented below share a single source sample, sequenced in a study of vaccination and CD4 T cells after COVID-19. Sequenced with the Oncomine TCR Beta short-read assay was DNA taken from cultured CD4+ T cells. Each CDR3 protein is one row after TCRdb ran MiXCR on the PCR reads. The data contain 15,000 or so distinct CDR3 sequences, around two fifths of them singletons. The treatment was: roughly 10-day PBMC culture with coronavirus spike peptide pools or control peptides (ViraFEST assay). These receptors have no known antigen. The sequencing sample was made of CD4+ T cells from blood, cultured in vitro. These receptors originate from a human donor who had recovered from COVID-19.

The gene calls are TRBV2 and TRBJ2-7; D is undetermined. This CDR3 region has 13 residues. Per germline, CDR1 SNHLY and CDR2 FYNNEI. V was clipped by 6 bases and J by 3 bases, with 12 bases between them. The CDR3, as DNA: TGTGCCAGCAGGGTCGGTGGAGACTACGAGCAGTACTTC. Translation: CASRVGGDYEQYF.

The chain has TRBV27 and TRBJ1-2, with 10 bases identical to TRBD1. Germline assignment: CDR1 MNHEY and CDR2 SMNVEV (reference sequence). After removal of 6 bases from V and 4 bases from J, the junction contained 8 bases not matched to a gene. The CDR3 runs 15 residues. Here the CDR3 DNA reads TGTGCCAGCAGCCTTTCGACAGGGGGCTTCTATGGCTACACCTTC. Amino acid sequence: CASSLSTGGFYGYTF.

Only one count was recorded for this clonotype. The chain uses TRBV3-1 and TRBJ2-7; 9 bases match TRBD2. Germline CDR1 reads LGHDT; CDR2 reads YNNKEL (reference sequence). The CDR3 length is 16 residues. Trimming cost V 3 bases and J 1 base; bases outside gene matches: 7. CDR3 residues: CASSQVTSGRSYEQYF. The CDR3 coding sequence is TGTGCCAGCAGCCAGGTGACTAGCGGAAGGTCCTACGAGCAGTACTTC.